The 30 T cell receptor beta chains below come from one sample, sequenced in a study of blood T cell repertoires in COVID-19. The data were produced by immunoSEQ multiplex PCR, yet TCRdb's version contains in-frame clones alone and is incomplete. In the table there are tens of thousands of clones, around 89% of which are singletons. Input material: peripheral blood. The origin of the receptors is a man between 50 and 59 years old with active COVID-19.

The V call is TRBV6-5, the J call TRBJ2-7; TRBD1 might be the D (5 bases). Trimming took off 4 bases at V and 8 bases at J, with 15 bases between the two ends. The CDR3 extends over 13 amino acids. Germline CDR1 is MNHEY and CDR2 is SVGAGI. The CDR3 region is CASSLTAVSQQYF. The CDR3 DNA follows: TGTGCCAGCAGTTTGACAGCCGTCTCTCAGCAGTACTTC.

The CDR3 sequence: CASSQETANSYNEQFF. CDR3 DNA sequence: TGTGCCAGCAGCCAAGAGACAGCGAACTCCTACAATGAGCAGTTCTTC. This chain links TRBV4-2 with TRBJ2-1, with a weak D call TRBD1 (5 bases). CDR3 size: 16 residues. V was trimmed by 0 bases and J by 0 bases, leaving 9 bases between them. The V gene's germline CDR1 is LGHNA and CDR2 YNFKEQ.

The chain carries TRBV9 and TRBJ2-7, with D perhaps matching TRBD1 (6 bases). Germline-derived CDR1 and CDR2 are SGDLS and YYNGEE. There are 13 residues in the CDR3. Deletions cut 0 bases from V and 7 bases from J, with 11 bases between. CDR3 nucleotide sequence: TGTGCCAGCAGCGTAGGAACAGGGCGGGAGCAGTACTTC. Translated: CASSVGTGREQYF.

The chain recombines TRBV19 with TRBJ2-5; possibly TRBD1 for D (5 bases). Trimming removed 7 bases from V and 4 bases from J, with 13 bases in between. Looked up from germline, CDR1 is LNHDA and CDR2 is SQIVND (reference sequence). The CDR3 covers 13 residues. CDR3 amino acids: CASNSGLGETQYF. Written as DNA, the CDR3 is TGTGCCAGTAATTCAGGGTTGGGAGAGACCCAGTACTTC.

The V gene is TRBV11-2, the J gene TRBJ2-3, with 10 bases that match TRBD2. Looked up from germline, CDR1 is SGHAT and CDR2 is FQNNGV. The CDR3 has 15 residues. Trimming removed 5 bases from V and 5 bases from J; junction bases left unmatched: 7. CDR3: CASSQLAGARDTQYF. The CDR3 DNA is TGTGCCAGCAGCCAGCTAGCGGGGGCGAGAGATACGCAGTATTTT.

This clone was recorded a few times. The rearrangement uses TRBV6-1 and TRBJ1-2; D is unresolved. CDR3 length equals 15 residues. Germline assignment: CDR1 MNHNS and CDR2 SASEGT. The V end lost 3 bases, the J end lost 0 bases, and 11 bases lay between the germline ends. The CDR3 region is CASSDRSTANYGYTF. The CDR3 DNA reads TGTGCCAGCAGTGACAGGTCAACAGCTAACTATGGCTACACCTTC.

This clone was observed once. This rearrangement joins TRBV19 to TRBJ1-4; D remains unclear. Germline CDR1 LNHDA, CDR2 SQIVND (reference sequence). The CDR3 loop spans 14 amino acids. The ends were cut back, 5 bases at V and 12 bases at J, with 19 bases in the middle. The CDR3 DNA reads TGTGCCAGTAGTCGAACCGATGGCGGAGAGGAACTGTTTTTT. This sequence encodes CASSRTDGGEELFF.

The CDR3 sequence is CASSPNRGAGNTIYF. CDR3 coding DNA: TGTGCCAGCAGCCCTAACAGGGGCGCTGGAAACACCATATATTTT. This chain joins TRBV7-9 and TRBJ1-3; TRBD1 matches at 7 bases. Germline V lookup: CDR1 SEHNR, CDR2 FQNEAQ (reference sequence). V trimming: 5 bases; J trimming: 2 bases; junction bases outside the gene matches: 6. This CDR3 is built from 15 residues.

There are a few counts of this clone. The chain employs TRBV9 and TRBJ1-1, with 9 positions matching TRBD1. Germline V gives CDR1 SGDLS, CDR2 YYNGEE. The CDR3 totals 16 residues. The V and J ends lost 2 bases and 4 bases, in that order; junction bases with no gene match: 9. The CDR3 DNA sequence: TGTGCCAGCAGCGTGGGGGACAGGGCGGGATCCACTGAAGCTTTCTTT. Amino acid sequence: CASSVGDRAGSTEAFF.

The CDR3 bases are TGTGCCAGCAGTGATGGACTAGCGGGGGGGGCCCAGTACTTC. Translated, it gives CASSDGLAGGAQYF. The rearrangement joins TRBV6-1 to TRBJ2-5; 15 bases agree with TRBD2. This CDR3 is 14 amino acids long. V shed 3 bases and J 9 bases; nucleotides not matched to a gene: 2. Germline values: CDR1 MNHNS, CDR2 SASEGT.

The chain links TRBV4-1 to TRBJ2-2, with 7 positions matching TRBD1. This CDR3 is 14 amino acids long. CDR1 and CDR2 from the germline V gene are MGHRA and YSYEKL. Unmatched junction bases numbered 7, after V lost 4 bases and J lost 8 bases. The chain's CDR3 is CASSRTGVGGELFF. The CDR3 DNA reads TGCGCCAGCAGCCGGACAGGAGTAGGGGGGGAGCTGTTTTTT.

The chain carries TRBV27 and TRBJ1-5; 7 bases are shared with TRBD1. The V gene end was trimmed by 5 bases and the J gene end by 9 bases; junction bases not matched to a gene: 16. Germline CDR1 and CDR2: MNHEY and SMNVEV (reference sequence). This CDR3 has 16 residues. The chain's CDR3 is CASSPQTGKAPGPQHF. The CDR3 coding sequence is TGTGCCAGCAGTCCACAGACAGGGAAGGCCCCAGGGCCCCAGCATTTT.

The rearrangement uses TRBV28 and TRBJ1-6, with 9 bases matching TRBD1. CDR3 size: 16 residues. Germline lookup yields CDR1 MDHEN and CDR2 SYDVKM. V trimming: 6 bases; J trimming: 9 bases; junction bases outside the gene matches: 12. CDR3 in DNA: TGTGCCAGCAGCGTTGAAGGACAGGGGATTTTTTCACCCCTCCACTTT. It specifies CASSVEGQGIFSPLHF.

The V call is TRBV5-5, the J call TRBJ2-7; D perhaps matches TRBD1 (5 bases). Per the germline V gene, CDR1 is SGHKS and CDR2 is YYEKEE (reference sequence). The V end was cut by 4 bases, the J end by 2 bases, with 10 bases between. CDR3 size: 13 residues. The CDR3 loop is CASSLDSAYEQYF. The CDR3 DNA is TGTGCCAGCAGCCTCGACAGTGCCTACGAGCAGTACTTC.

The V call is TRBV5-1, the J call TRBJ1-6, with TRBD1 identical over 9 bases. After removal of 4 bases from V and 9 bases from J, the junction contained 8 bases not matched to a gene. Germline CDR1 reads SGHRS; CDR2 reads YFSETQ. There are 15 residues in the CDR3. Here the CDR3 reads CASSVSGQGVSPLHF. The DNA of the CDR3 is TGCGCCAGCAGCGTCTCGGGACAGGGTGTTTCACCCCTCCACTTT.

The chain combines TRBV3-1 (or the pseudogene TRBV3-2) with TRBJ1-6; the match to TRBD1 covers 7 bases. This CDR3 has 16 amino acids. V lost 1 base to trimming and J lost 10 bases; unmatched junction nucleotides: 10. CDR1 and CDR2 from the germline V gene are LGHDT and YNNKEL (reference sequence). For the CDR3, the DNA is TGTGCCAGCAGCCAAGTCCCTGACAGGGCCCGCTCACCCCTCCACTTT. Translation gives CASSQVPDRARSPLHF.

This clone was seen more than once but under ten times. The chain links TRBV9 to TRBJ2-2; no firm D call. Trimming took off 7 bases at V and 2 bases at J, with 6 bases between the two ends. Germline V gene data show CDR1 as SGDLS and CDR2 as YYNGEE. The CDR3 sequence is 12 residues long. The CDR3 nucleotides are TGTGCCAGCGGGCTTAACACCGGGGAGCTGTTTTTT. This encodes CASGLNTGELFF. Supplemented by reference TRBV9 and TRBJ2-2, the full variable domain reads DSGVTQTPKHLITATGQRVTLRCSPRSGDLSVYWYQQSLDQGLQFLIQYYNGEERAKGNILERFSAQQFPDLHSELNLSSLELGDSALYFCASGLNTGELFFGEGSRLTVL.

The rearrangement links TRBV7-6 to TRBJ2-5, with TRBD1 identical over 8 bases. Germline V gene sequence: CDR1 SGHVS, CDR2 FNYEAQ. The CDR3 totals 15 residues. Trimming at V came to 5 bases and at J to 1 base, leaving 6 bases not matched to a gene. CDR3 residues: CASSHGQGPQETQYF. CDR3 DNA sequence: TGTGCCAGCAGCCACGGACAGGGTCCCCAAGAGACCCAGTACTTC.

V is TRBV7-2 and J is TRBJ2-7; D is possibly TRBD2 (5 bases). The CDR3 is made up of 15 amino acids. The V end was cut by 2 bases, the J end by 9 bases, with 20 bases between. CDR1 is SGHTA and CDR2 is FQGNSA in the germline V gene. This CDR3 is CASSLTRALLRGQYF. DNA for the CDR3: TGTGCCAGCAGCTTAACGAGGGCCCTCCTACGAGGGCAGTACTTC.

The chain employs TRBV7-2 and TRBJ2-2, with 7 nucleotides matching TRBD1. Germline V gene lookup returns CDR1 SGHTA and CDR2 FQGNSA. The CDR3 consists of 15 residues. Trimming cost V 6 bases and J 1 base; bases outside gene matches: 5. Written as DNA, the CDR3 is TGTGCCAGCAGTCGGGACAGCTTGAACACCGGGGAGCTGTTTTTT. The encoded protein is CASSRDSLNTGELFF.

The rearrangement uses TRBV19 and TRBJ1-4; 7 nucleotides match TRBD1. The germline V gene has CDR1 LNHDA and CDR2 SQIVND (reference sequence). J was trimmed by 0 bases and V by 3 bases; bases with no gene match: 13. The CDR3 contains 19 residues. The CDR3 DNA is TGTGCCAGTAGTATCATCCTGACAGGGTATTTGGCAACTAATGAAAAACTGTTTTTT. Its protein is CASSIILTGYLATNEKLFF.

This CDR3 reads CASSVGTSSYNEQFF. CDR3 sequence (DNA): TGTGCCAGCAGCGTAGGGACAAGCTCCTACAATGAGCAGTTCTTC. The V call is TRBV9, the J call TRBJ2-1; D possibly corresponds to TRBD1 (5 bases). Germline V gene sequence: CDR1 SGDLS, CDR2 YYNGEE. CDR3 length: 15 residues. Trimming removed 0 bases from V and 0 bases from J, with 7 bases in between.

This clone showed up just a few times. This chain joins TRBV6-5 and TRBJ1-6; 9 nucleotides agree with TRBD1. Unmatched junction bases numbered 3, after V lost 0 bases and J lost 9 bases. CDR3 size: 15 residues. Germline V CDR1 and CDR2: MNHEY, SVGAGI. The CDR3 DNA reads as TGTGCCAGCAGTTACTCGGGACAGGGAGGTTCACCCCTCCACTTT. Translation gives CASSYSGQGGSPLHF.

The chain is built from TRBV20-1 and TRBJ2-1, with D possibly matching TRBD1 (6 bases). V was shortened by 3 bases and J by 12 bases, with 21 bases between the two germline ends. Germline V gives CDR1 DFQATT, CDR2 SNEGSKA (reference sequence). There are 14 residues in the CDR3. In DNA, the CDR3 is TGCAGTGCTAGTTCTCGGGGCCAGGGGCTGGGGCAGTTCTTC. It specifies CSASSRGQGLGQFF.

This clone was seen a single time. V and J are TRBV6-1 and TRBJ1-2, with 9 bases matching TRBD1. The CDR3 extends over 16 amino acids. The V and J ends lost 3 bases and 4 bases, in that order; junction bases with no gene match: 9. The germline gives CDR1 MNHNS, CDR2 SASEGT. CDR3 coding DNA: TGTGCCAGCAGTGAGCACTATGGGACAGGGCCCTATGGCTACACCTTC. Translating gives CASSEHYGTGPYGYTF.

This clone was detected only once. The chain combines TRBV19 with TRBJ2-1; TRBD1 is a possible D gene (5 bases). Germline CDR1 and CDR2: LNHDA and SQIVND (reference sequence). The CDR3 length is 12 residues. V lost 3 bases to trimming and J lost 7 bases, with 7 bases between them. This CDR3 is CASSMTANEQFF. The CDR3 DNA reads TGTGCCAGTAGTATGACAGCTAATGAGCAGTTCTTC.

The CDR3 coding sequence is TGTGCCATCAGTGCGGCAGCGTCTAATGAAAAACTGTTTTTT. Translated: CAISAAASNEKLFF. This sequence joins TRBV10-3 and TRBJ1-4, with unresolved D. The V gene's germline CDR1 is ENHRY and CDR2 SYGVKD. This CDR3 spans 14 amino acids. Trimming took 4 bases from V and 3 from J, leaving 9 bases between them.

This sequence joins TRBV11-2 and TRBJ1-1; D is possibly TRBD1 (5 bases). Germline V gene data show CDR1 as SGHAT and CDR2 as FQNNGV. Deletions cut 5 bases from V and 1 base from J, with 8 bases between. The CDR3 covers 13 residues. CDR3: CASSHDRNTEAFF. The DNA for the CDR3 is TGTGCCAGCAGCCACGACAGGAACACTGAAGCTTTCTTT.

The chain has TRBV30 and TRBJ1-2; a weak D match, TRBD1 (5 bases). The V gene's germline CDR1 is GTSNPN and CDR2 SVGIG (reference sequence). The CDR3 runs 12 residues. V lost 0 bases to trimming and J lost 8 bases, with 10 bases between them. Here the CDR3 reads CAWSVSGLGYTF. CDR3 nucleotide sequence: TGTGCCTGGAGTGTCTCGGGACTCGGCTACACCTTC.

The chain is built from TRBV20-1 and TRBJ2-5, with D uncertain. Germline CDR1 is DFQATT and CDR2 is SNEGSKA (reference sequence). This CDR3 region has 10 residues. V was clipped by 3 bases and J by 5 bases, with 4 bases between them. CDR3 loop: CSARAETQYF. As DNA, the CDR3 is TGCAGTGCTAGGGCTGAGACCCAGTACTTC.